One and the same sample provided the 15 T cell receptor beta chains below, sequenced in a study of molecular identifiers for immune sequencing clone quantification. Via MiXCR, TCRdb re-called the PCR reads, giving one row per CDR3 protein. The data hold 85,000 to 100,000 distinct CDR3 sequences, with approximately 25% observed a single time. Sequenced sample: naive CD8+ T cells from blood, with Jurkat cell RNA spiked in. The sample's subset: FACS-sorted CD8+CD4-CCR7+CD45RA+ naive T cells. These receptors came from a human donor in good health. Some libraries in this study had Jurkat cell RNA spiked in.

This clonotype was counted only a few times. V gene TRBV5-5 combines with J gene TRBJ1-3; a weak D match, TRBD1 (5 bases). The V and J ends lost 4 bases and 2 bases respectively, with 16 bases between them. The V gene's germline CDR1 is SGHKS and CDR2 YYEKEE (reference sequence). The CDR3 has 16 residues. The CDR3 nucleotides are TGTGCCAGCAGCGTTGACAGCGAACAGCCTGGAAACACCATATATTTT. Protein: CASSVDSEQPGNTIYF.

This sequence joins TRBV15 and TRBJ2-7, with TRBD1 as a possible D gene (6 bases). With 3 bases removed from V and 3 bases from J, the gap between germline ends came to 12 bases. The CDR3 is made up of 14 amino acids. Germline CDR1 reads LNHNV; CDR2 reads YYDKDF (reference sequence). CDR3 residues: CATSSRDKLYEQYF. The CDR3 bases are TGTGCCACCAGCAGTCGGGACAAACTCTACGAGCAGTACTTC.

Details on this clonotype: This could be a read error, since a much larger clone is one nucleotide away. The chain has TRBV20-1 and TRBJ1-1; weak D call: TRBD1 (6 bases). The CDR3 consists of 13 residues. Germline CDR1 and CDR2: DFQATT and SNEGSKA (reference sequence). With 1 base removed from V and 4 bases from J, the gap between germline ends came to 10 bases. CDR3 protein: CSARGLRGTEAFF. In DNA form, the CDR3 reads TGCAGTGCTAGAGGGCTCAGGGGCACTGAAGCTTTCTTT.

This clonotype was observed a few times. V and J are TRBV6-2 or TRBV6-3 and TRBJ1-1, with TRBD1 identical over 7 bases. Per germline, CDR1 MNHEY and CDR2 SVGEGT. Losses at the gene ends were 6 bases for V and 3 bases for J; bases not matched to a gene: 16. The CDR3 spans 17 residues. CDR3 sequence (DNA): TGTGCCAGCAGCCCGACCGACAGGGTAGAGTATGACACTGAAGCTTTCTTT. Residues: CASSPTDRVEYDTEAFF.

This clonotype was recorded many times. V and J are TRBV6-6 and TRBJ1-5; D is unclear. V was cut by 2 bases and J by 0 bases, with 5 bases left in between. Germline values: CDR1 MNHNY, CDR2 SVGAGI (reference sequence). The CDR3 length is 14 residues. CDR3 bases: TGTGCCAGCAGTTACAGGGATAGCAATCAGCCCCAGCATTTT. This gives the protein CASSYRDSNQPQHF.

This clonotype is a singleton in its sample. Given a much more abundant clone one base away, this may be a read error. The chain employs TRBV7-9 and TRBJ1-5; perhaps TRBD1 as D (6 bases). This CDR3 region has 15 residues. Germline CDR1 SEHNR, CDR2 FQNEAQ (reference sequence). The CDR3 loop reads CASSLVLGGYQPPHF. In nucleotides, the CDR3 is TGTGCCAGCAGCTTAGTTCTTGGGGGCTATCAGCCCCCGCATTTT.

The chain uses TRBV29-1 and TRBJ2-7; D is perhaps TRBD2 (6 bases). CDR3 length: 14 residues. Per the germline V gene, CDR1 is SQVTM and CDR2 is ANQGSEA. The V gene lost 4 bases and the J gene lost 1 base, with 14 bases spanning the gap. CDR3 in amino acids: CSVGRQEGSYEQYF. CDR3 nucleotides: TGCAGCGTTGGGCGCCAGGAGGGTTCCTACGAGCAGTACTTC.

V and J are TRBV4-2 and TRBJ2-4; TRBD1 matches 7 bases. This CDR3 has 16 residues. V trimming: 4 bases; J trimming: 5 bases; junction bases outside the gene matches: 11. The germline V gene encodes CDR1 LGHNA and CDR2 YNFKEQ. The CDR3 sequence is CASSPHADRAENIQYF. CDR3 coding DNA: TGTGCCAGCAGCCCTCACGCCGACAGGGCTGAAAACATTCAGTACTTC.

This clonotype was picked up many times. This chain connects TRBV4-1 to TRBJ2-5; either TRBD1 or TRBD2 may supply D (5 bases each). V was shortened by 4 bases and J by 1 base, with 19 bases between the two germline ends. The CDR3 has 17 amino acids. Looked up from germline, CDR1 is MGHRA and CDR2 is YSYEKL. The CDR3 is CASSRDPYGDPQETQYF. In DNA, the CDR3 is TGCGCCAGCAGCCGCGACCCTTACGGGGACCCCCAAGAGACCCAGTACTTC.

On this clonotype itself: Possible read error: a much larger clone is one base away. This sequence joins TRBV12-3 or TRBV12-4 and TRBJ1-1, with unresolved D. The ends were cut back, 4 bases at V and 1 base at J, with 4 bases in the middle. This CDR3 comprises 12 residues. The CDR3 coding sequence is TGTGCCAGCAGTTACAGGAACACTGAAGCTTTCTTT. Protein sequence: CASSYRNTEAFF.

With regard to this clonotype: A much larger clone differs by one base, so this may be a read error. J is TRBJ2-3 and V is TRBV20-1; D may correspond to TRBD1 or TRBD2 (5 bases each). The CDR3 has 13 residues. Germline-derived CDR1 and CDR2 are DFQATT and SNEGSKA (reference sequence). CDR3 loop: CSTREGLPDTQYF. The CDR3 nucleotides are TGCAGTACTAGAGAGGGGTTACCAGATACGCAGTATTTT.

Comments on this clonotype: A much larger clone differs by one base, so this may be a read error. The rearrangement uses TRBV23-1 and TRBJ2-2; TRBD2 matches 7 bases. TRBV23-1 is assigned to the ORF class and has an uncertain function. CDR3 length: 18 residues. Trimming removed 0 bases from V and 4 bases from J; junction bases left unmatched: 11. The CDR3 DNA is TGCGCCAGCAGTCAATCCGGGGGTGCGGGAGTTAGCACCGGGGAGCTGTTTTTT. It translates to CASSQSGGAGVSTGELFF.

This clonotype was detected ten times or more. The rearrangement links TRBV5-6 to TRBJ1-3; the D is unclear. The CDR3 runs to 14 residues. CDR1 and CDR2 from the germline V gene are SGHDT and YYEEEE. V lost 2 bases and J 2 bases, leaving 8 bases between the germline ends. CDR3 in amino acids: CASSFGGPGNTIYF. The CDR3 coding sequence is TGTGCCAGCAGCTTTGGAGGACCTGGAAACACCATATATTTT. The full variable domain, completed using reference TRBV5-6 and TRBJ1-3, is DAGVTQSPTHLIKTRGQQVTLRCSPKSGHDTVSWYQQALGQGPQFIFQYYEEEERQRGNFPDRFSGHQFPNYSSELNVNALLLGDSALYLCASSFGGPGNTIYFGEGSWLTVV.

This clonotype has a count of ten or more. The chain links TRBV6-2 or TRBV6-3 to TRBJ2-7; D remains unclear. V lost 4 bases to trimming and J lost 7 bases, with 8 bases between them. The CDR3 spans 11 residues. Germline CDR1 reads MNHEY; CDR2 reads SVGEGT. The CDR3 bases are TGTGCCAGCAGTTTCTTGGGGGAGCAGTACTTC. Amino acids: CASSFLGEQYF.

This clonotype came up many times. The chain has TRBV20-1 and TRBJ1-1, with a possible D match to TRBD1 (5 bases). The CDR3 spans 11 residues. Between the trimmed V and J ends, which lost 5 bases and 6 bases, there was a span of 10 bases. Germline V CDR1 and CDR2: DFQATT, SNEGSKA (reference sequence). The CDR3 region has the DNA TGCAGTGCTCATACGGGGGCTGAAGCTTTCTTT. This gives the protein CSAHTGAEAFF.